Listed here are 32 T cell receptor beta chains from one sample, sequenced in a study of shared clonotypes between healthy human individuals. Only in-frame clones appear in the TCRdb table, and some are missing; sequencing was by immunoSEQ multiplex PCR. The sample has hundreds of thousands of clones, approximately 97% seen once. The sequenced sample was naive CD4+ T cells sorted from blood. The sample's subset: CD45RA+ positively selected. Every receptor here comes from a woman aged 30 to 39 in good health.

The V gene is TRBV6-1, the J gene TRBJ1-1; the D is unclear. The CDR3 spans 14 residues. From germline, CDR1 is MNHNS and CDR2 SASEGT. V dropped 1 base and J dropped 3 bases, with 9 bases sitting between them. The CDR3 here is CASSEVGGDTEAFF. In nucleotides, the CDR3 is TGTGCCAGCAGTGAAGTGGGTGGGGACACTGAAGCTTTCTTT.

V usage is TRBV27 and J usage is TRBJ2-3; D unclear. The CDR3 has 13 amino acids. Trimming removed 2 bases at V and 2 bases at J, with 5 bases between. Germline CDR1 is MNHEY and CDR2 is SMNVEV (reference sequence). The DNA of the CDR3 is TGTGCCAGCAGTTTAATCACCACAGATACGCAGTATTTT. Translating gives CASSLITTDTQYF.

V gene TRBV28 combines with J gene TRBJ2-2; D possibly matches TRBD1 or TRBD2 (5 bases each). Trimming pared 4 bases from V and 6 bases from J, leaving 12 bases between. This CDR3 spans 14 amino acids. Germline V gives CDR1 MDHEN, CDR2 SYDVKM. The CDR3 reads CASSWDAGSGELFF. The CDR3 nucleotides are TGTGCCAGCAGTTGGGACGCCGGGTCCGGGGAGCTGTTTTTT.

This clone was recorded once. The gene calls are TRBV18 and TRBJ2-1; 15 bases are shared with TRBD2. The ends lost 3 bases at V and 7 bases at J; junction bases unmatched: 1. Germline CDR1 KGHSH, CDR2 LQKENI. This CDR3 is 15 amino acids long. The CDR3 DNA is TGTGCCAGCTCACCCGGACTAGCGGGAGGGAATGAGCAGTTCTTC. This translates into CASSPGLAGGNEQFF.

The chain employs TRBV10-3 and TRBJ2-6, with 9 bases lining up with TRBD1. The CDR3 length is 18 residues. V was pared by 10 bases and J by 4 bases, with 17 bases of the junction left unmatched. The germline CDR1 and CDR2 sequences are ENHRY and SYGVKD. Here the CDR3 reads CASRAGQGGGNGANVLTF. The CDR3 DNA reads as TGTGCCAGCAGGGCGGGACAGGGTGGGGGTAACGGGGCCAACGTCCTGACTTTC.

The rearrangement joins TRBV7-9 to TRBJ2-7; TRBD2 aligns across 8 bases. This CDR3 has 15 residues. With V trimmed by 4 bases and J by 4 bases, 9 bases remained unmatched. The V gene's germline CDR1 is SEHNR and CDR2 FQNEAQ (reference sequence). The CDR3 nucleotides read TGTGCCAGCAGCTCCCTCGCGGGAGGCACTTACGAGCAGTACTTC. Translation gives CASSSLAGGTYEQYF.

The chain links TRBV5-1 to TRBJ2-2; unclear D gene. V was trimmed by 2 bases and J by 4 bases, leaving 12 bases between them. The CDR3 runs to 15 residues. Germline lookup yields CDR1 SGHRS and CDR2 YFSETQ. Here the CDR3 DNA reads TGCGCCAGCAGCTTTCGAGGACCTTCCACCGGGGAGCTGTTTTTT. Protein: CASSFRGPSTGELFF.

The V gene is TRBV21-1, the J gene TRBJ2-7; TRBD2, as called in the table, went unchecked against the DNA. TRBV21-1 is assigned pseudogene status. The CDR3 length is 15 residues. The CDR3 here is CASSKVGTTTYEQYF. Here the CDR3 DNA reads TGTGCCAGCAGCAAAGTGGGTACTACAACCTACGAGCAGTACTTC.

V and J are TRBV5-1 and TRBJ2-1; 7 nucleotides agree with TRBD2. Germline values: CDR1 SGHRS, CDR2 YFSETQ. The junction had 3 bases not matched to a gene; V was cut back by 4 bases and J by 2 bases. The CDR3 spans 14 residues. The CDR3 spells CASSGAGAYNEQFF. The DNA for the CDR3 is TGCGCCAGCAGCGGGGCGGGGGCCTACAATGAGCAGTTCTTC. Variable domain in full (rest from reference TRBV5-1 and TRBJ2-1): KAGVTQTPRYLIKTRGQQVTLSCSPISGHRSVSWYQQTPGQGLQFLFEYFSETQRNKGNFPGRFSGRQFSNSRSEMNVSTLELGDSALYLCASSGAGAYNEQFFGPGTRLTVL.

This sequence joins TRBV19 and TRBJ2-7; 7 bases are a match to TRBD2. Trimming took 8 bases from V and 4 from J; bases not matched to a gene: 14. CDR1 and CDR2 (germline): LNHDA, SQIVND (reference sequence). The CDR3 is 15 residues long. Here the CDR3 reads CASQSGFAGEYEQYF. In DNA form, the CDR3 reads TGTGCCAGTCAATCGGGCTTTGCGGGAGAATACGAGCAGTACTTC.

This chain uses TRBV27 with TRBJ1-1; TRBD1 might be the D (5 bases). This CDR3 is 14 amino acids long. The germline CDR1 and CDR2 sequences are MNHEY and SMNVEV (reference sequence). V lost 5 bases to trimming and J lost 1 base, with 11 bases between them. CDR3 sequence: CASSKPGTNTEAFF. CDR3 DNA: TGTGCCAGCAGTAAGCCCGGGACGAACACTGAAGCTTTCTTT.

This clone came up once. V usage is TRBV6-5 and J usage is TRBJ1-1; D is unresolved. This CDR3 contains 16 residues. Germline V gene data show CDR1 as MNHEY and CDR2 as SVGAGI. V was clipped by 0 bases and J by 0 bases, with 11 bases between them. For the CDR3, the DNA is TGTGCCAGCAGTTACTCGCGACCGCCGTTGAACACTGAAGCTTTCTTT. Translating gives CASSYSRPPLNTEAFF.

This clone was counted once. The J gene is TRBJ2-7, the V gene TRBV5-1; D tentatively reads TRBD1 or TRBD2 (5 bases each). Trimming took 4 bases from V and 6 from J, leaving 11 bases between them. The length of the CDR3 is 12 residues. Germline V gives CDR1 SGHRS, CDR2 YFSETQ. The CDR3 region is CASSLERGEQYF. The DNA for the CDR3 is TGCGCCAGCAGCCTGGAGAGGGGCGAGCAGTACTTC.

With respect to this clone: The sample contains more than one DNA sequence encoding this CDR3. The rearrangement uses TRBV19 and TRBJ1-5; D ambiguous. V lost 3 bases to trimming and J lost 4 bases, with 10 bases between them. Germline CDR1 reads LNHDA; CDR2 reads SQIVND (reference sequence). The CDR3 length is 14 residues. The CDR3: CASSIKGRNQPQHF. Written as DNA, the CDR3 is TGTGCCAGTAGTATTAAGGGAAGGAATCAGCCCCAGCATTTT.

This clone has just one count. DNA of the CDR3: TGTGCCAGCAGGGACTCTTCACGGAATGATGGCTACACCTTC. Translated: CASRDSSRNDGYTF. The chain employs TRBV25-1 and TRBJ1-2; D is unresolved. Germline CDR1 and CDR2: MGHDK and SYGVNS. V was cut by 6 bases and J by 6 bases, with 17 bases left in between. This CDR3 contains 14 residues.

The gene calls are TRBV28 and TRBJ1-2, with 7 nucleotides matching TRBD1. The germline CDR1 and CDR2 sequences are MDHEN and SYDVKM. V dropped 4 bases and J dropped 4; count of bases not matched to a gene: 3. The CDR3 is 13 residues long. The CDR3 region has the DNA TGTGCCAGCAGTTCAGGGGGGCGCTATGGCTACACCTTC. It is translated as CASSSGGRYGYTF.

The J gene is TRBJ2-5, the V gene TRBV28; TRBD2 matches at 9 bases. The J call is in doubt because the DNA end fits TRBJ2-7 better. This CDR3 has 16 amino acids. Per germline, CDR1 MDHEN and CDR2 SYDVKM. CDR3 residues: CASSLGFSGRIDEQYF. In DNA form, the CDR3 reads TGTGCCAGCAGTTTAGGTTTTAGCGGGAGAATCGACGAGCAGTACTTC.

V is TRBV9 and J is TRBJ1-4; 9 positions agree with TRBD1. The trim removed 3 bases at V and 5 bases at J, leaving 2 bases unmatched. Germline-derived CDR1 and CDR2 are SGDLS and YYNGEE. This CDR3 has 14 amino acids. CDR3 sequence (DNA): TGTGCCAGCAGCGCGACAGGGGGGAATGAAAAACTGTTTTTT. It specifies CASSATGGNEKLFF.

V gene TRBV28 combines with J gene TRBJ2-7; 9 bases are a match to TRBD2. The V segment lost 4 bases and the J segment 0 bases; nucleotides outside the gene matches: 4. The length of the CDR3 is 15 residues. Germline V gene data show CDR1 as MDHEN and CDR2 as SYDVKM. This CDR3 is CASSSAGGSSYEQYF. The CDR3 nucleotides read TGTGCCAGCAGTTCGGCGGGAGGGAGCTCCTACGAGCAGTACTTC.

This clone was detected once. The chain joins TRBV7-2 to TRBJ2-5; TRBD2 matches at 8 bases. J was trimmed by 2 bases and V by 4 bases; bases with no gene match: 3. Looked up from germline, CDR1 is SGHTA and CDR2 is FQGNSA. The CDR3 spans 14 residues. CDR3 nucleotide sequence: TGTGCCAGCAGCTACACTAGCGGACAAGAGACCCAGTACTTC. This gives the protein CASSYTSGQETQYF.

This rearrangement joins TRBV5-8 to TRBJ1-4; 8 bases align to TRBD1. V lost 4 bases to trimming and J lost 11 bases; unmatched junction nucleotides: 13. This CDR3 is built from 15 residues. In germline, CDR1 is SGHTS, CDR2 YDEGEE. The CDR3 bases are TGTGCCAGCAGCAGGGGGACAGGCGATATGGGGAAACTGTTTTTT. Amino acid sequence: CASSRGTGDMGKLFF.

V usage is TRBV19 and J usage is TRBJ1-4, with D maybe TRBD1 (5 bases). The CDR3 has 14 residues. Trimming cost V 5 bases and J 8 bases, with 15 bases left between them. Germline values: CDR1 LNHDA, CDR2 SQIVND (reference sequence). CDR3 amino acids: CASSQRRGREKLFF. The DNA for the CDR3 is TGTGCCAGTAGTCAACGACGGGGCAGGGAAAAACTGTTTTTT.

This chain joins TRBV5-1 and TRBJ1-4; D is ambiguous. Trimming removed 4 bases from V and 7 bases from J, with 17 bases in between. The CDR3 consists of 15 residues. CDR1 and CDR2 (germline): SGHRS, YFSETQ. CDR3: CASSTAPGSGEKLFF. The CDR3, as DNA: TGCGCCAGCAGCACAGCCCCTGGGTCGGGTGAAAAACTGTTTTTT. Supplemented by reference TRBV5-1 and TRBJ1-4, the full variable domain reads KAGVTQTPRYLIKTRGQQVTLSCSPISGHRSVSWYQQTPGQGLQFLFEYFSETQRNKGNFPGRFSGRQFSNSRSEMNVSTLELGDSALYLCASSTAPGSGEKLFFGSGTQLSVL.

The chain recombines TRBV7-2 with TRBJ2-7; 14 bases agree with TRBD2. The CDR3 length is 20 residues. V was clipped by 0 bases and J by 0 bases; unmatched bases: 10. Germline V gene sequence: CDR1 SGHTA, CDR2 FQGNSA. This chain's CDR3 is CASSLARGGLAGALSYEQYF. The DNA for the CDR3 is TGTGCCAGCAGCTTAGCGCGGGGGGGACTAGCGGGAGCGCTCTCCTACGAGCAGTACTTC.

The J gene is TRBJ1-3, the V gene TRBV2; tentatively, D is TRBD1 (5 bases). CDR1 SNHLY and CDR2 FYNNEI come from the germline V gene. Trimming took off 4 bases at V and 0 bases at J, with 7 bases between the two ends. This CDR3 is built from 14 residues. As DNA, the CDR3 is TGTGCCAGCAGTGGGACAATCTCTGGAAACACCATATATTTT. It yields the protein CASSGTISGNTIYF.

The chain employs TRBV9 and TRBJ2-5; 10 positions match TRBD1. Trimming at V came to 3 bases and at J to 4 bases, leaving 6 bases not matched to a gene. Germline lookup yields CDR1 SGDLS and CDR2 YYNGEE. This CDR3 has 15 amino acids. The CDR3 region is CASSERQGAGETQYF. For the CDR3, the DNA is TGTGCCAGCAGCGAGAGACAGGGGGCTGGAGAGACCCAGTACTTC.

The chain joins TRBV7-9 to TRBJ1-1; the D is unclear. The CDR3 contains 13 residues. The V and J ends lost 2 bases and 3 bases respectively, with 7 bases between them. Germline CDR1 is SEHNR and CDR2 is FQNEAQ (reference sequence). The CDR3 DNA reads TGTGCCAGCAGCTTAAGCCCGTACACTGAAGCTTTCTTT. This encodes CASSLSPYTEAFF.

The rearrangement joins TRBV7-8 to TRBJ2-7; TRBD2 aligns across 8 bases. The junction had 6 bases not matched to a gene; V was cut back by 5 bases and J by 0 bases. The length of the CDR3 is 15 residues. Germline-derived CDR1 and CDR2 are SGHVS and FQNEAQ. Here the CDR3 DNA reads TGTGCCAGCAGCCGAGAGCGGGGGAGCTCCTACGAGCAGTACTTC. Encoded protein: CASSRERGSSYEQYF.

The chain employs TRBV30 and TRBJ2-3; tentative D call: TRBD2 (5 bases). Trimming took off 2 bases at V and 2 bases at J, with 14 bases between the two ends. This CDR3 spans 15 amino acids. Germline CDR1 and CDR2: GTSNPN and SVGIG (reference sequence). CDR3 region: CAWSSDFLNTDTQYF. In DNA, the CDR3 is TGTGCCTGGAGTTCGGACTTTCTAAACACAGATACGCAGTATTTT.

The V gene is TRBV6-5, the J gene TRBJ2-7; no clear D gene. CDR3 length equals 13 residues. Trimming left V 5 bases short and J 1 base short, with 9 bases between. CDR1 is MNHEY and CDR2 is SVGAGI in the germline V gene. CDR3 sequence (DNA): TGTGCCAGCAGTAATATCCCGTCCTACGAGCAGTACTTC. Its translation: CASSNIPSYEQYF.

The J gene is TRBJ2-1, the V gene TRBV10-3; 9 positions match TRBD2. The germline CDR1 and CDR2 sequences are ENHRY and SYGVKD. The CDR3 runs 19 residues. The J segment lost 3 bases and the V segment lost 0 bases, leaving 12 bases of the junction unmatched. The CDR3 coding sequence is TGTGCCATCAGTGAGTCGTTAGCTCGGGGGACTAGCAGCTACAATGAGCAGTTCTTC. Protein product: CAISESLARGTSSYNEQFF.

CDR3 bases: TGTGCCAGCAGCCCGCTAGGACACCTGAACACTGAAGCTTTCTTT. This gives the protein CASSPLGHLNTEAFF. This rearrangement joins TRBV4-2 to TRBJ1-1, with D perhaps TRBD1 (5 bases). V was shortened by 4 bases and J by 0 bases, with 12 bases between the two germline ends. The CDR3 totals 15 residues. Germline CDR1 reads LGHNA; CDR2 reads YNFKEQ.